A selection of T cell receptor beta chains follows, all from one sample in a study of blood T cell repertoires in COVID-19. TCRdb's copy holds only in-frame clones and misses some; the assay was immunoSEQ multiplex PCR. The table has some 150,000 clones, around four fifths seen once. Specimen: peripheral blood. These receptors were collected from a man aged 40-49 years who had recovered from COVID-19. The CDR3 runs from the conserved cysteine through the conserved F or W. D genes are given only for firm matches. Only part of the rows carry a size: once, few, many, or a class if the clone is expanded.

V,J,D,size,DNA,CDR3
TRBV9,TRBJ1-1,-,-,TGTGCCAGCTCCCGCGCGAACACTGAAGCTTTCTTT,CASSRANTEAFF
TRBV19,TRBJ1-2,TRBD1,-,TGTGCCAGTAGTACGGGACAGGGGGTCACCTTC,CASSTGQGVTF
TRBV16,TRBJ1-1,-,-,TGTGCCAGCAGCCAAGCCGGGATGAACACTGAAGCTTTCTTT,CASSQAGMNTEAFF
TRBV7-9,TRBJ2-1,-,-,TGTGCCAGCAGCCTCCTAGGTGGCCCCAATGAGCAGTTCTTC,CASSLLGGPNEQFF
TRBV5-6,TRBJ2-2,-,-,TGTGCCAGCAGCTTGGATGCGTTGGGGCCGTGGGGGGAGCTGTTTTTT,CASSLDALGPWGELFF
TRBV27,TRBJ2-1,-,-,TGTGCCAGCAGTTTATTCCGGAGCTCCTACAATGAGCAGTTCTTC,CASSLFRSSYNEQFF
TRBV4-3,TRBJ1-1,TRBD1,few,TGCGCCAGCAGCCCCGGGACAGGGGGAAGGAACACTGAAGCTTTCTTT,CASSPGTGGRNTEAFF
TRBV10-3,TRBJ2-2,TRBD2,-,TGTGCCATCAGTGGGGTCTCGGCGGGAGAAACCGGGGAGCTGTTTTTT,CAISGVSAGETGELFF
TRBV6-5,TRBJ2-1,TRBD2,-,TGTGCCAGCAGTACCGGGACTAGCGGGAGGAATGAGCAGTTCTTC,CASSTGTSGRNEQFF
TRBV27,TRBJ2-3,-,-,TGTGCCAGCAGTTTTGCGGATTCCGTCGGGGCAGATACGCAGTATTTT,CASSFADSVGADTQYF
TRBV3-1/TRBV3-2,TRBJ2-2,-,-,TGTGCCAGCAGCCAAGGCTGGAGCGGGGAGCTGTTTTTT,CASSQGWSGELFF
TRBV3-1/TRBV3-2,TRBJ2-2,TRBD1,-,TGTGCCAGCAGCCAACGGACAGGTTGGAACACCGGGGAGCTGTTTTTT,CASSQRTGWNTGELFF
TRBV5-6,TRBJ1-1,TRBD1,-,TGTGCCAGCAGCTTTGGGCAGGGGGCTTCTGAAGCTTTCTTT,CASSFGQGASEAFF
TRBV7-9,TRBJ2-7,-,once,TGTGCCAGCAGCTTAAGGGTTGGGGCAGGGTTCTACGAGCAGTACTTC,CASSLRVGAGFYEQYF
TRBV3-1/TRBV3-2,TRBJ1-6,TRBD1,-,TGTGCCAGCAGCTCGAGACAGGGTAGGAATTCACCCCTCCACTTT,CASSSRQGRNSPLHF
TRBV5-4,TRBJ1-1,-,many,TGTGCCAGCAGGATTGGAGGACAGCTTGAAGCTTTCTTT,CASRIGGQLEAFF
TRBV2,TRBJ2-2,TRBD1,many,TGTGCCAGCATTGACAGGGGGCATACCGGGGAGCTGTTTTTT,CASIDRGHTGELFF
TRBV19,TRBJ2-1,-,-,TGTGCCAGTAGTATCCTCAATGAGCAGTTCTTC,CASSILNEQFF